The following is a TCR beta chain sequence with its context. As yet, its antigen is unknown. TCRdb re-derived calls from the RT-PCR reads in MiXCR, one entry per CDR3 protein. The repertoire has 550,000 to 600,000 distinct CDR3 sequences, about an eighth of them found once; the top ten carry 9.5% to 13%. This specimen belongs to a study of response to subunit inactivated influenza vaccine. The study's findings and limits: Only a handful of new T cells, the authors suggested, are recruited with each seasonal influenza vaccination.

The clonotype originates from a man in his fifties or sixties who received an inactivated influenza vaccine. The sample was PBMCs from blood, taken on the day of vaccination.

The CDR3 DNA sequence: TGCAGTGCTTTCAACCTCAGGGGCTATGGCTACACCTTC. This sequence encodes CSAFNLRGYGYTF. The chain is built from TRBV20-1 and TRBJ1-2, with a possible D match to TRBD1 (6 bases). The CDR3 length is 13 residues. The germline V gene encodes CDR1 DFQATT and CDR2 SNEGSKA (reference sequence). Trimming shortened V by 5 bases and J by 4 bases, and 14 bases separated the two germline ends.